Following are 18 T cell receptor beta chains from one sample sequenced in a study of tumor and adjacent non-tumor tissue in lung cancer. This sample's RNA came from whole unsorted tissue. The normal lung tissue was taken more than 3 cm from the tumor edge. TCRbeta libraries were built with three rounds of nested PCR, modified from ARM-PCR. TCRdb re-called the multiplex PCR reads with MiXCR, one entry per CDR3 protein. The repertoire holds some 80,000 distinct CDR3 sequences, about 80% seen once, with roughly 37% in the top ten. The material sequenced was distant non-tumor lung tissue. These receptors were collected from a man between 65 and 80 years old with non-small cell lung cancer.

With regard to this clonotype: A junction end diverges from the germline sequence, so it may reflect a read error. V usage is TRBV11-3 and J usage is TRBJ2-1; no definite D call. This CDR3 is built from 14 residues. In germline, CDR1 is SGHNT, CDR2 YENEEA. DNA for the CDR3: TGCGCCAGCAACTCAGATCCCTCCTACAATGAGCAGTTCTTC. Its protein is CASNSDPSYNEQFF. Variable domain in full (rest from reference TRBV11-3 and TRBJ2-1): EAGVVQSPRYKIIEKKQPVAFWCNPISGHNTLYWYLQNLGQGPELLIRYENEEAVDDSQLPKDRFSAERLKGVDSTLKIQPAELGDSAVYLCASNSDPSYNEQFFGPGTRLTVL.

With respect to this clonotype: A much larger clone differs by one base, so this may be a read error. The chain links TRBV5-4 to TRBJ2-1; 11 bases agree with TRBD2. The germline CDR1 and CDR2 sequences are SGHNT and YYREEE (reference sequence). The CDR3 is 15 residues long. CDR3: CASSLSTSGNNEPFF. CDR3 DNA sequence: TGTGCCAGCAGCTTGTCGACTAGCGGGAACAATGAGCCGTTCTTC.

The chain has TRBV6-1 and TRBJ2-2; a weak D match, TRBD2 (6 bases). Germline V gene lookup returns CDR1 MNHNS and CDR2 SASEGT. This CDR3 has 15 amino acids. V was clipped by 10 bases and J by 2 bases, with 17 bases between them. In nucleotides, the CDR3 is TGTGCCATCATGGCGGGATTGGAAAACACCGGGGAGCTGTTTTTT. This gives the protein CAIMAGLENTGELFF.

A word on this clonotype: One end of the junction varies from germline; a read error may be responsible. The chain has TRBV12-3 or TRBV12-4 and TRBJ1-4; D unclear. The CDR3 runs to 14 residues. The DNA for the CDR3 is TGTGACAGCAGTTTCCAAGTAACTAGTGAAAAACTGTTTTTT. It translates to CDSSFQVTSEKLFF.

Concerning this clonotype: A read error is likely, as this CDR3 ends without the conserved phenylalanine or tryptophan. The chain combines TRBV6-6 with TRBJ2-3, with D possibly being TRBD1 (6 bases). With 6 bases removed from V and 6 bases from J, the gap between germline ends came to 22 bases. Looked up from germline, CDR1 is MNHNY and CDR2 is SVGAGI (reference sequence). The CDR3 sequence is 16 residues long. CDR3 loop: CASRPQGPAGSDTQYY. Written as DNA, the CDR3 is TGTGCCAGCAGACCCCAGGGGCCGGCAGGATCGGATACGCAGTATTAT.

On this clonotype itself: The CDR3 carries no conserved terminal phenylalanine or tryptophan, so it likely arises from a read error. V usage is TRBV5-4 and J usage is TRBJ2-3; 7 bases agree with TRBD1. The CDR3 extends over 15 amino acids. V shed 4 bases, J shed 6 bases, and the junction held 11 bases outside the gene matches. Germline CDR1 and CDR2: SGHNT and YYREEE (reference sequence). As DNA, the CDR3 is TGTGCCAGCAGCCCTACAGGGGTCCTTACGGATACGCAGTATATT. Translating gives CASSPTGVLTDTQYI.

A note on this clonotype: At one boundary the junction diverges from the germline segment, which might be a read error. The chain employs TRBV5-4 and TRBJ2-1; possibly TRBD1 or TRBD2 for D (6 bases each). This CDR3 is built from 19 residues. Germline assignment: CDR1 SGHNT and CDR2 YYREEE (reference sequence). DNA for the CDR3: TGTGCCATCAGCTTGGCCGGGAGTACTAGTGGGGGCTCCTACAATCAGCAGTTCTTC. This gives the protein CAISLAGSTSGGSYNQQFF. The variable domain in full, completed from reference TRBV5-4 and TRBJ2-1, reads ETGVTQSPTHLIKTRGQQVTLRCSSQSGHNTVSWYQQALGQGPQFIFQYYREEENGRGNFPPRFSGLQFPNYSSELNVNALELDDSALYLCAISLAGSTSGGSYNQQFFGPGTRLTVL.

On this clonotype itself: A much larger clone lies one base from this, so it may be a read error. The chain links TRBV12-5 to TRBJ2-6; no reliable D call. Germline V gives CDR1 LGHNT, CDR2 FRNRAP. V gave up 3 bases and J gave up 1 base, with 13 bases separating them. The CDR3 contains 17 residues. CDR3 DNA sequence: TGTGCTAGTGGTTTAGTTTCGCCCGAATCTGGGGCCAACGTCCTGACTTTC. Its translation is CASGLVSPESGANVLTF.

A word on this clonotype: A junction boundary mismatches the germline segment, possibly from a read error. The rearrangement joins TRBV6-6 to TRBJ1-2, with D maybe TRBD1 (5 bases). Germline loops: CDR1 MNHNY, CDR2 SVGAGI (reference sequence). This CDR3 has 12 residues. This CDR3 is CDSRWGKVGYTF. DNA for the CDR3: TGTGACAGCAGGTGGGGGAAAGTCGGCTACACCTTC.

Comments on this clonotype: One junction end does not reproduce the germline sequence, and a read error may be involved. The gene calls are TRBV10-2 and TRBJ2-1; TRBD1 or TRBD2 may be the D gene (5 bases each). The CDR3 loop spans 15 amino acids. The germline V gene encodes CDR1 WSHSY and CDR2 SAAADI. CDR3 in amino acids: CASRSPGPSFHGQSF. The CDR3 DNA reads TGCGCCAGCAGGTCCCCGGGACCCTCTTTTCATGGGCAGTCCTTC.

This clonotype was observed at least ten times. This chain links TRBV29-1 with TRBJ2-1, with D possibly matching TRBD2 (5 bases). The V gene lost 1 base and the J gene lost 3 bases, with 7 bases spanning the gap. The germline V gene has CDR1 SQVTM and CDR2 ANQGSEA. The CDR3 spans 13 residues. In DNA form, the CDR3 reads TGCAGCGTTGAAGGTGACTACTACAATGAGCAGTTCTTC. This encodes CSVEGDYYNEQFF.

This clonotype showed up just once. The genes are TRBV20-1 and TRBJ1-1; D possibly corresponds to TRBD1 (6 bases). The CDR3 spans 13 residues. The V gene's germline CDR1 is DFQATT and CDR2 SNEGSKA (reference sequence). The chain's CDR3 is CAGADPINTKTFF. The CDR3, as DNA: TGCGCGGGGGCAGACCCCATAAACACTAAAACTTTCTTT.

The chain's CDR3 is CASSPIVTSGYTGELFF. CDR3 in DNA: TGTGCCAGCAGCCCTATTGTGACTAGCGGGTACACCGGGGAGCTGTTTTTT. The chain employs TRBV11-2 and TRBJ2-2; 10 bases are shared with TRBD2. CDR3 length equals 17 residues. Trimming cost V 5 bases and J 3 bases; bases outside gene matches: 9. Looked up from germline, CDR1 is SGHAT and CDR2 is FQNNGV. Together with reference TRBV11-2 and TRBJ2-2, the CDR3 gives the full variable domain: EAGVAQSPRYKIIEKRQSVAFWCNPISGHATLYWYQQILGQGPKLLIQFQNNGVVDDSQLPKDRFSAERLKGVDSTLKIQPAKLEDSAVYLCASSPIVTSGYTGELFFGEGSRLTVL.

This sequence joins TRBV6-1 and TRBJ1-2; TRBD1 matches at 12 bases. The length of the CDR3 is 14 residues. The germline V gene encodes CDR1 MNHNS and CDR2 SASEGT. V gave up 3 bases and J gave up 9 bases; unmatched junction bases: 5. CDR3 sequence: CASSEGQGAKCYTF. The CDR3 nucleotides read TGTGCCAGCAGTGAGGGACAGGGGGCTAAGTGCTACACCTTC.

Comment on this clonotype: Being one base from a much bigger clone, this may be a read error. The chain recombines TRBV13 with TRBJ2-3; D possibly corresponds to TRBD2 (5 bases). Germline assignment: CDR1 PRHDT and CDR2 FYEKMQ (reference sequence). The CDR3 sequence is 16 residues long. Here the CDR3 reads CASSLLEAKHTDAQYF. CDR3 nucleotide sequence: TGTGCCAGCAGCTTGTTGGAGGCCAAGCACACAGATGCGCAGTATTTT.

As regards this clonotype: This may be a read error, as it is one base from a much larger clone. J is TRBJ2-3 and V is TRBV11-2; 11 bases are a match to TRBD2. Germline CDR1 reads SGHAT; CDR2 reads FQNNGV. The CDR3 length is 18 residues. CDR3 coding DNA: TGTGACAGCAGCTTAGGGGGACTAGCGGATCGCTCCACAGATACGCAGTATTTT. Amino acid sequence: CDSSLGGLADRSTDTQYF.

Concerning this clonotype: A read error may explain this, as a much larger clone is one base away. The CDR3 sequence: CASSQVGSGSWSDTQYF. CDR3 nucleotides: TGTGCCAGCAGCCAAGTGGGTAGCGGGAGTTGGTCAGATACGCAGTATTTT. The chain carries TRBV4-2 and TRBJ2-3; the match to TRBD2 covers 9 bases. Germline loops: CDR1 LGHNA, CDR2 YNFKEQ. The CDR3 has 17 amino acids. Trimming took 1 base from V and 4 from J; bases not matched to a gene: 9.

About this clonotype: Possible read error: a much larger clone is one base away. This chain connects TRBV20-1 to TRBJ2-2; D may correspond to TRBD1 or TRBD2 (6 bases each). The germline CDR1 and CDR2 sequences are DFQATT and SNEGSKA (reference sequence). The CDR3 is 14 amino acids. Trimming removed 5 bases from V and 7 bases from J, with 17 bases in between. CDR3 in DNA: TGCAGTGCTGGTTCGGGGGCACACAACGGGGAGCTGTTTTTT. Its translation is CSAGSGAHNGELFF.